Each of the 32 T cell receptor beta chains below was sequenced from the same sample in a study of cytomegalovirus exposure and HLA in healthy donors. PCR employed 60 Vbeta and 13 Jbeta primers. The repertoire was sequenced with immunoSEQ multiplex PCR; TCRdb's copy has only in-frame clones and lacks some. The sample has some 130,000 clones, around 80% seen once. The material sequenced was PBMCs. The receptors were sampled from a woman aged 45-59 years in good health and CMV-seropositive.

This chain uses TRBV19 with TRBJ2-7, with a tentative D call TRBD1 (6 bases). The CDR3 is 15 residues long. Germline CDR1 is LNHDA and CDR2 is SQIVND (reference sequence). Trimming removed 3 bases from V and 4 bases from J, with 16 bases in between. The CDR3 here is CASSMRQALTYEQYF. The DNA of the CDR3 is TGTGCCAGTAGTATGCGACAGGCACTTACTTACGAGCAGTACTTC.

The rearrangement joins TRBV10-1 to TRBJ1-1; 8 nucleotides line up with TRBD1. CDR1 and CDR2 (germline): WNHNN, SYGVQD (reference sequence). This CDR3 has 13 residues. V lost 6 bases, J lost 4 bases, and 4 bases stayed unmatched. The chain's CDR3 is CASSRTGSTEAFF. CDR3 sequence (DNA): TGCGCCAGCAGCCGGACAGGGAGCACTGAAGCTTTCTTT.

CDR3 in DNA: TGTGCCAGCAGGGGAGACAGGGAGAGTGAAAAACTGTTTTTT. Translation gives CASRGDRESEKLFF. The rearrangement uses TRBV2 and TRBJ1-4, with 7 bases lining up with TRBD1. The CDR3 contains 14 residues. Germline V lookup: CDR1 SNHLY, CDR2 FYNNEI. J gave up 7 bases and V 6 bases, and 8 bases lay outside the gene matches.

This sequence joins TRBV5-4 and TRBJ1-3; tentative D call: TRBD1 (5 bases). There are 15 residues in the CDR3. V was clipped by 2 bases and J by 2 bases, with 11 bases between them. CDR1 and CDR2 from the germline V gene are SGHNT and YYREEE (reference sequence). CDR3 sequence (DNA): TGTGCCAGCAGCTTCGACAGAGCCGCTGGAAACACCATATATTTT. This translates into CASSFDRAAGNTIYF.

The chain couples TRBV5-6 to TRBJ2-7; no firm D call. The V end lost 4 bases, the J end lost 0 bases, and 11 bases lay between the germline ends. Germline lookup yields CDR1 SGHDT and CDR2 YYEEEE. The CDR3 spans 14 residues. The CDR3 DNA is TGTGCCAGCAGCCCAGACGGGTCCTCCTACGAGCAGTACTTC. Translating it yields CASSPDGSSYEQYF.

V and J are TRBV9 and TRBJ2-3, with D possibly being TRBD2 (6 bases). V was cut by 4 bases and J by 3 bases, with 12 bases left in between. The length of the CDR3 is 14 residues. Germline CDR1 SGDLS, CDR2 YYNGEE. CDR3 amino acids: CASSLPGGTDTQYF. CDR3 nucleotides: TGTGCCAGCAGCCTCCCCGGGGGTACAGATACGCAGTATTTT.

V is TRBV5-4 and J is TRBJ2-6; TRBD1 matches 11 bases. CDR1 is SGHNT, CDR2 YYREEE, per germline (reference sequence). CDR3 length: 18 residues. The junction had 6 bases not matched to a gene; V was cut back by 0 bases and J by 4 bases. Here the CDR3 DNA reads TGTGCCAGCAGCTTGGAGGGACAGGGGGTATCCGGGGCCAACGTCCTGACTTTC. It specifies CASSLEGQGVSGANVLTF.

This rearrangement joins TRBV28 to TRBJ2-5; maybe TRBD2 (5 bases). The J call could be wrong; TRBJ2-7 is a better fit for the DNA end. Per germline, CDR1 MDHEN and CDR2 SYDVKM. The CDR3 loop spans 14 amino acids. Here the CDR3 reads CASRGPGVLDEQYF. The CDR3 region has the DNA TGTGCCAGCAGAGGACCCGGGGTTCTGGACGAGCAGTACTTC.

This clone was picked up one time. This chain uses TRBV6-1 with TRBJ1-5; 7 positions agree with TRBD1. CDR3 length equals 15 residues. CDR1 and CDR2 (germline): MNHNS, SASEGT. With 6 bases clipped from V and 3 bases from J, the junction kept 8 bases outside the gene matches. The CDR3, as DNA: TGTGCCAGCAGACCGGGACAGCAACTCAATCAGCCCCAGCATTTT. This encodes CASRPGQQLNQPQHF.

The rearrangement uses TRBV4-2 and TRBJ1-4, with D perhaps TRBD1 (5 bases). The length of the CDR3 is 14 residues. Germline CDR1 reads LGHNA; CDR2 reads YNFKEQ. Trimming removed 4 bases from V and 5 bases from J, with 11 bases in between. The CDR3, as DNA: TGTGCCAGCAGCCCCCATGACAGAAATGAAAAACTGTTTTTT. Amino acids: CASSPHDRNEKLFF.

V is TRBV29-1 and J is TRBJ2-7; D is perhaps TRBD1 (5 bases). Trimming stripped 4 bases from V and 3 bases from J, with 16 bases between. Germline-derived CDR1 and CDR2 are SQVTM and ANQGSEA. The CDR3 extends over 14 amino acids. Here the CDR3 reads CSVVRDTGNYEQYF. The CDR3 DNA is TGCAGCGTTGTCAGAGACACAGGAAACTACGAGCAGTACTTC.

The chain couples TRBV9 to TRBJ2-5; no reliable D call. Germline CDR1 and CDR2: SGDLS and YYNGEE. The CDR3 has 13 amino acids. V shed 1 base and J shed 1 base, with 5 bases lying between them. CDR3 protein: CASSVNSQETQYF. In DNA, the CDR3 is TGTGCCAGCAGCGTAAACAGCCAAGAGACCCAGTACTTC. Full variable domain (missing parts from reference TRBV9 and TRBJ2-5): DSGVTQTPKHLITATGQRVTLRCSPRSGDLSVYWYQQSLDQGLQFLIQYYNGEERAKGNILERFSAQQFPDLHSELNLSSLELGDSALYFCASSVNSQETQYFGPGTRLLVL.

The chain is built from TRBV6-1 and TRBJ1-5; the D is unclear. V dropped 2 bases and J dropped 0 bases, with 8 bases sitting between them. This CDR3 is built from 15 residues. The germline gives CDR1 MNHNS, CDR2 SASEGT. In DNA, the CDR3 is TGTGCCAGCAGTGAAAACTACGATAGCAATCAGCCCCAGCATTTT. Translation gives CASSENYDSNQPQHF.

This chain uses TRBV5-6 with TRBJ1-2; D is undetermined. CDR3 length equals 14 residues. The V end lost 0 bases, the J end lost 4 bases, and 10 bases lay between the germline ends. CDR1 SGHDT and CDR2 YYEEEE come from the germline V gene. In DNA form, the CDR3 reads TGTGCCAGCAGCTTGGAGAGGGTTCGCTATGGCTACACCTTC. As protein: CASSLERVRYGYTF.

The chain combines TRBV7-2 with TRBJ2-5; maybe TRBD1 (5 bases). Germline values: CDR1 SGHTA, CDR2 FQGNSA. This CDR3 region has 14 residues. V shed 5 bases and J shed 1 base, with 11 bases lying between them. CDR3 residues: CASSPDRRQETQYF. The CDR3 DNA follows: TGTGCCAGCAGCCCCGACAGACGCCAAGAGACCCAGTACTTC.

The chain is built from TRBV28 and TRBJ2-2, with 10 positions matching TRBD1. CDR1 MDHEN and CDR2 SYDVKM come from the germline V gene. The CDR3 extends over 14 amino acids. Trimming at V came to 10 bases and at J to 4 bases, leaving 6 bases not matched to a gene. CDR3 bases: TGTGCCACGATCGACAGGGGGCGCACCGGGGAGCTGTTTTTT. Its translation: CATIDRGRTGELFF.

This clone was recorded once. V usage is TRBV15 and J usage is TRBJ2-7; the D gene is possibly TRBD2 (5 bases). With 1 base removed from V and 2 bases from J, the gap between germline ends came to 12 bases. CDR1 LNHNV and CDR2 YYDKDF come from the germline V gene (reference sequence). This CDR3 region has 15 residues. This CDR3 is CATSRGPSPTYEQYF. CDR3 coding DNA: TGTGCCACCAGCAGAGGTCCTAGCCCTACCTACGAGCAGTACTTC.

This rearrangement joins TRBV6-4 to TRBJ1-6; TRBD1 aligns across 8 bases. With V trimmed by 4 bases and J by 14 bases, 10 bases remained unmatched. CDR3 length equals 14 residues. CDR1 and CDR2 (germline): MRHNA, SNTAGT. CDR3 nucleotide sequence: TGTGCCAGCAGTGCCTTGGCAGGGGGCAGGTCCCTCCACTTT. Amino acid sequence: CASSALAGGRSLHF.

The chain couples TRBV28 to TRBJ1-1; D not certain. This CDR3 comprises 15 residues. V dropped 11 bases and J dropped 0 bases, with 19 bases sitting between them. Germline-derived CDR1 and CDR2 are MDHEN and SYDVKM. The CDR3 protein is CAVRSTVYMNTEAFF. The CDR3 DNA sequence: TGTGCCGTCAGATCGACTGTATACATGAACACTGAAGCTTTCTTT.

V and J are TRBV4-3 and TRBJ1-1; unclear D gene. Deletions cut 0 bases from V and 2 bases from J, with 10 bases between. Germline V gene data show CDR1 as LGHNA and CDR2 as YSLEER. This CDR3 comprises 15 residues. DNA for the CDR3: TGCGCCAGCAGCCAAGACGCCGGTTTTAACACTGAAGCTTTCTTT. This encodes CASSQDAGFNTEAFF.

This sequence joins TRBV6-1 and TRBJ2-2; 7 positions agree with TRBD1. CDR1 and CDR2 (germline): MNHNS, SASEGT. V lost 4 bases to trimming and J lost 0 bases; unmatched junction nucleotides: 5. The CDR3 runs to 16 residues. CDR3 nucleotides: TGTGCCAGCAGTGGATACAGGGGAACGAACACCGGGGAGCTGTTTTTT. This sequence encodes CASSGYRGTNTGELFF.

V and J are TRBV7-2 and TRBJ1-1, with D possibly being TRBD1 (5 bases). Trimming pared 5 bases from V and 4 bases from J, leaving 14 bases between. Germline assignment: CDR1 SGHTA and CDR2 FQGNSA. The CDR3 has 14 residues. The CDR3 DNA follows: TGTGCCAGCAGCCCCACCAGGGTTACCACTGAAGCTTTCTTT. Translated: CASSPTRVTTEAFF.

This chain links TRBV4-3 with TRBJ1-3, with D unresolved. CDR3 size: 15 residues. Trimming shortened V by 4 bases and J by 4 bases, and 14 bases separated the two germline ends. Germline values: CDR1 LGHNA, CDR2 YSLEER. For the CDR3, the DNA is TGCGCCAGCAGCCCGTCTATCGCGGGAGGAAACACCATATATTTT. It specifies CASSPSIAGGNTIYF.

The chain employs TRBV27 and TRBJ1-2; no firm D call. The germline V and J ends were trimmed by 7 bases and 4 bases, with 16 bases remaining between them. Germline CDR1 is MNHEY and CDR2 is SMNVEV (reference sequence). This CDR3 contains 14 residues. CDR3 amino acids: CASNPPGVGYGYTF. CDR3 DNA: TGTGCCAGCAATCCTCCCGGGGTGGGCTATGGCTACACCTTC.

The chain employs TRBV18 and TRBJ2-1; D is possibly TRBD2 (6 bases). The ends were cut back, 5 bases at V and 9 bases at J, with 26 bases in the middle. The CDR3 has 17 residues. From germline, CDR1 is KGHSH and CDR2 LQKENI. The CDR3 here is CASSNTRTGEQSSEQFF. The CDR3 DNA sequence: TGTGCCAGCTCAAATACACGGACGGGAGAACAATCCAGTGAGCAGTTCTTC.

The chain employs TRBV5-4 and TRBJ2-5; 8 bases map to TRBD2. This CDR3 region has 16 residues. J lost 1 base, V lost 2 bases, and 7 bases had no gene match. The germline V gene has CDR1 SGHNT and CDR2 YYREEE (reference sequence). This chain's CDR3 is CASSLVSGEIQETQYF. Here the CDR3 DNA reads TGTGCCAGCAGCTTAGTTAGCGGGGAAATCCAAGAGACCCAGTACTTC.

The chain combines TRBV7-9 with TRBJ1-1; 7 bases are a match to TRBD1. The V and J ends lost 5 bases and 0 bases, in that order; junction bases with no gene match: 6. The CDR3 spans 15 residues. Germline assignment: CDR1 SEHNR and CDR2 FQNEAQ (reference sequence). CDR3 protein: CASSPQQGMNTEAFF. For the CDR3, the DNA is TGTGCCAGCAGCCCCCAACAGGGGATGAACACTGAAGCTTTCTTT.

V gene TRBV10-3 combines with J gene TRBJ2-5; 7 bases match TRBD2. From germline, CDR1 is ENHRY and CDR2 SYGVKD. V trimming: 3 bases; J trimming: 2 bases; junction bases outside the gene matches: 3. This CDR3 comprises 14 residues. The CDR3 is CAISDRRGQETQYF. As DNA, the CDR3 is TGTGCCATCAGTGATAGGCGGGGGCAAGAGACCCAGTACTTC.

The chain uses TRBV5-5 and TRBJ1-4; D not certain. There are 16 residues in the CDR3. Trimming shortened V by 0 bases and J by 0 bases, and 9 bases separated the two germline ends. Germline CDR1 SGHKS, CDR2 YYEKEE (reference sequence). The CDR3 DNA reads as TGTGCCAGCAGCTTGGGGCGGCTTTCAACTAATGAAAAACTGTTTTTT. It translates to CASSLGRLSTNEKLFF.

The V and J genes are TRBV19 and TRBJ2-7; possible D gene TRBD2, 6 bases. This CDR3 is built from 13 residues. V lost 3 bases and J 2 bases, leaving 8 bases between the germline ends. CDR1 and CDR2 (germline): LNHDA, SQIVND (reference sequence). CDR3 nucleotide sequence: TGTGCCAGTAGTATCGGCGGGACCTACGAGCAGTACTTC. Translating gives CASSIGGTYEQYF.

The V and J genes are TRBV7-2 and TRBJ1-5, with TRBD1 as a possible D gene (5 bases). Deletions cut 1 base from V and 7 bases from J, with 14 bases between. There are 15 residues in the CDR3. From germline, CDR1 is SGHTA and CDR2 FQGNSA. As DNA, the CDR3 is TGTGCCAGCAGCTTAGGACGGGGGAACGAGCAGCCCCAGCATTTT. The encoded protein is CASSLGRGNEQPQHF. The full variable domain, completed using reference TRBV7-2 and TRBJ1-5, is GAGVSQSPSNKVTEKGKDVELRCDPISGHTALYWYRQSLGQGLEFLIYFQGNSAPDKSGLPSDRFSAERTGGSVSTLTIQRTQQEDSAVYLCASSLGRGNEQPQHFGDGTRLSIL.

This chain joins TRBV5-1 and TRBJ2-5; a weak D match, TRBD2 (6 bases). The end of the DNA aligns better with TRBJ2-7, so the J call may be wrong. Per germline, CDR1 SGHRS and CDR2 YFSETQ. The CDR3 length is 16 residues. The CDR3 here is CASSLGGDLSSYEQYF. CDR3 coding DNA: TGCGCCAGCAGCTTGGGGGGGGACTTAAGCTCCTACGAGCAGTACTTC.